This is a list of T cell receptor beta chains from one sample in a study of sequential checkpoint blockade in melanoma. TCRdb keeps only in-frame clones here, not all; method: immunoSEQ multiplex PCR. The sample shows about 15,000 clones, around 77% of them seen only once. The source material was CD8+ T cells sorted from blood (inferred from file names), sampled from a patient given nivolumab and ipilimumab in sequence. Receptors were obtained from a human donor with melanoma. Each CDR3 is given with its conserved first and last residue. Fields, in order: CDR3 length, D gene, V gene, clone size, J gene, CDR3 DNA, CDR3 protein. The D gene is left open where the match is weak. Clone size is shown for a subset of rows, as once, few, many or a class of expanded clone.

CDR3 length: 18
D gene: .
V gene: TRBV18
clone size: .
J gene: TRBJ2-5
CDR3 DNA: TGTGCCAGCTCACCGGGCCGGAGGTCAGAGCAAAATACAGAGACCCAGTACTTC
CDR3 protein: CASSPGRRSEQNTETQYF

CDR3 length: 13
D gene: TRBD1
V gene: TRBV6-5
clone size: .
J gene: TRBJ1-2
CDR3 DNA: TGTGCCAGCAGGGACCAGGGGGACTATGGCTACACCTTC
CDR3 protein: CASRDQGDYGYTF

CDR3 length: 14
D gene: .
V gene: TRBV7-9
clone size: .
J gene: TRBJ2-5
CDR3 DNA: TGTGCCAGCAGCTTAGGCAGGGGCGGCGAGACCCAGTACTTC
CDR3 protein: CASSLGRGGETQYF

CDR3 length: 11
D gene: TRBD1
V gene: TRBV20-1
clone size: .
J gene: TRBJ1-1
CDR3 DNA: TGCAGTGCAAGGACAGGGACTGAAGCTTTCTTT
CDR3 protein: CSARTGTEAFF

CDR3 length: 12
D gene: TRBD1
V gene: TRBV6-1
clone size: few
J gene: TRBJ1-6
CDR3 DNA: TGTGCCAGCAGTCAAACAGGGGCGGCCCTCCACTTT
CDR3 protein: CASSQTGAALHF

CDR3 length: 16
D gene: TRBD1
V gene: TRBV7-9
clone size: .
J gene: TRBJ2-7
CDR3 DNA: TGTGCCAGCAGCATACCGGGACAGGGGAATTCTGACGAGCAGTACTTC
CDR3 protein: CASSIPGQGNSDEQYF

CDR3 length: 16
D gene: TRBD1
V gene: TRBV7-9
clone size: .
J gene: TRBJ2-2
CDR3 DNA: TGTGCCAGCAGCCTCAGACAGGGGGTGAACACCGGGGAGCTGTTTTTT
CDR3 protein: CASSLRQGVNTGELFF

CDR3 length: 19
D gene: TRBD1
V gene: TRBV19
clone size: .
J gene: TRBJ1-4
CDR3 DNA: TGTGCCAGTAGTAGAAGACCGGGACAGAGAATAACCCTTAATGAAAAACTGTTTTTT
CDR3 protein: CASSRRPGQRITLNEKLFF

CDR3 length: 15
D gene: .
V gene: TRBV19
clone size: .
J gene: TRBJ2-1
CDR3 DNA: TGTGCCAGTACCCGGTATACTAATTTTATCGATGAGCAGTTCTTC
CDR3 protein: CASTRYTNFIDEQFF

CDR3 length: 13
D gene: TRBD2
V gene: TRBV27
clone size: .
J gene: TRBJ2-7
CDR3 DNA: TGTGCCAGTTCAGCGGGAGGGCTCTACGAGCAGTACTTC
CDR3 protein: CASSAGGLYEQYF

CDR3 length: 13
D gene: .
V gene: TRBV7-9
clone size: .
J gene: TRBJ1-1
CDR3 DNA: TGTGCCAGCAGCTTCGACATTAGAACTGAAGCTTTCTTT
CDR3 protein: CASSFDIRTEAFF

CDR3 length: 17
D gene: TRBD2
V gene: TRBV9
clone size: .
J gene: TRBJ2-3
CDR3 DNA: TGTGCCAGCAGCCCACCCCCGGGGGTCGCGGGGGAGAGTGCGCAGTATTTT
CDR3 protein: CASSPPPGVAGESAQYF

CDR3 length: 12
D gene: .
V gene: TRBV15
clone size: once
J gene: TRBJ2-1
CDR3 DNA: TGTGCCACCAGCGCCTTGGACAGTGAGCAGTTCTTC
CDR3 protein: CATSALDSEQFF

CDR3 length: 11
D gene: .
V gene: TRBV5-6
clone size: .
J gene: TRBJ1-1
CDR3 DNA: TGTGCCAGCATACGGTTCACTGAAGCTTTCTTT
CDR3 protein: CASIRFTEAFF

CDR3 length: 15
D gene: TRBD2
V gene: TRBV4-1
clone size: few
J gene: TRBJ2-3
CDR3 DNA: TGCGCCAGCAGTCCTACTAGCGGGGGCACAGATACGCAGTATTTT
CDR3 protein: CASSPTSGGTDTQYF

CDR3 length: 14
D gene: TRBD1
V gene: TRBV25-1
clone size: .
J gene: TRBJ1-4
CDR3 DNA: TGTGCCAGCTCGCCCGGGACAGGGCACGTAAAACTGTTTTTT
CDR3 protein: CASSPGTGHVKLFF

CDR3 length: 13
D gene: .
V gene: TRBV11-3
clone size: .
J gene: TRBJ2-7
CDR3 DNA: TGTGCCAGCAGCCAGGGGTTACGGGACGAGCAGTACTTC
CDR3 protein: CASSQGLRDEQYF

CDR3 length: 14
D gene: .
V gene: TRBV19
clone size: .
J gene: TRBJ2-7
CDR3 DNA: TGTGCCAGTAGTATCTGGGCAAGGGGAATCGAGCAGTACTTC
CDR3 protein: CASSIWARGIEQYF

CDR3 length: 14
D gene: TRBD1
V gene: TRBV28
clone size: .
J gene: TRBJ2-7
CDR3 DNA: TGTGCCAGCAGCACTTGGACAGGGGCGGGAGAGCAGTACTTC
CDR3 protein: CASSTWTGAGEQYF

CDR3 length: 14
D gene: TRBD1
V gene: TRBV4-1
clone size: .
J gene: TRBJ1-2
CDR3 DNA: TGCGCCAGCAGCCAAGTCAGGGGGCACGATGGCTACACCTTC
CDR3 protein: CASSQVRGHDGYTF

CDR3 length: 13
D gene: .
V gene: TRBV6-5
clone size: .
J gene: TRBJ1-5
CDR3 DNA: TGTGCCAGCGGGGAGGGTAGCAATCAGCCCCAGCATTTT
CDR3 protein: CASGEGSNQPQHF

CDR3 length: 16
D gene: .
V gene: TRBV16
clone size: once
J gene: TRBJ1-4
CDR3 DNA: TGTGCCAGCAGCCAAGCCCCGGGTGCAACTAATGAAAAACTGTTTTTT
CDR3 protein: CASSQAPGATNEKLFF

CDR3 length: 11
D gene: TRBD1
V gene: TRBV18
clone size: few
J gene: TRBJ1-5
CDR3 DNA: TGTGCCAGGCACAGGGGGCTGTCCCAGCATTTT
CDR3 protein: CARHRGLSQHF

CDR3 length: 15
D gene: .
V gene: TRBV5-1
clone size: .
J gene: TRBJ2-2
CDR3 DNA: TGCGCCAGCGGGAGGGAAGAAGGGGGCACCGGGGAGCTGTTTTTT
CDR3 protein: CASGREEGGTGELFF

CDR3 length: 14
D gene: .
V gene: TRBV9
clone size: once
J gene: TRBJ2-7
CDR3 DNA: TGTGCCAGCAGCGTAGACGACAATTCCTACGAGCAGTACTTC
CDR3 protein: CASSVDDNSYEQYF

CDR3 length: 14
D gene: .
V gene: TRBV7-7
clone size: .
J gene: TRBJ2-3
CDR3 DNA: TGTGCTAGCAGCTTATACCAGGGGACAGATACGCAGTATTTT
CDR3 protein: CASSLYQGTDTQYF

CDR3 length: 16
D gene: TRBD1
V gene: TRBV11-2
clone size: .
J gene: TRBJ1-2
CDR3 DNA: TGTGCCAGCAGCTATAGCCCGACAGGGGAAATCTATGGCTACACCTTC
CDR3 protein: CASSYSPTGEIYGYTF

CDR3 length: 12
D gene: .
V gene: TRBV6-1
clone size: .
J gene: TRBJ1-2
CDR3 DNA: TGTGCCAGCAGAGGAGCGGGAACCGGCTACACCTTC
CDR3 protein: CASRGAGTGYTF

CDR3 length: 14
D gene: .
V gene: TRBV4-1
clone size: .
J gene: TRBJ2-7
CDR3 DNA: TGCGCCAGCAGCCAGGGGGCGGCTTCCTACGAGCAGTACTTC
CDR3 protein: CASSQGAASYEQYF

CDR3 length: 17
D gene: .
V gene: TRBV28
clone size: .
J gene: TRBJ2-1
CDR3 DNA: TGTGCCAGCAGTTCCCTGGGGACTGCATACTCCTACAATGAGCAGTTCTTC
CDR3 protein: CASSSLGTAYSYNEQFF

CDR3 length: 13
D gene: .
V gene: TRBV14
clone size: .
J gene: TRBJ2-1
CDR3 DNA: TGTGCCAGCAGCCTGATACGGTACAATGAGCAGTTCTTC
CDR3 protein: CASSLIRYNEQFF

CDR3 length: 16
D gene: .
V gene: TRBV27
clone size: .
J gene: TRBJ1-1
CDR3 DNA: TGTGCCAGCAGTCGAGCACCGACCCCAGGCGGTGGGGCGGTTTTCTTT
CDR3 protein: CASSRAPTPGGGAVFF

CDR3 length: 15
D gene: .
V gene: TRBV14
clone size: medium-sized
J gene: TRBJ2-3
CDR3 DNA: TGTGCCAGCAGCCAAGCTCTTCGGAGCACCGATACGCAGTATTTT
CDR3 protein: CASSQALRSTDTQYF

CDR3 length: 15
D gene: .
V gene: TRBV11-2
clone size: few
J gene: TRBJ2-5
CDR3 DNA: TGTGCCAGCAGCTTAATGACAGAGTACCAAGAGACCCAGTACTTC
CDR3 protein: CASSLMTEYQETQYF

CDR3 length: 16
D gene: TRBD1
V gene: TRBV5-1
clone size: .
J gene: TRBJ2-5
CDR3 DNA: TGCGCCAGCAGCAACTATCCGGGACAGGAGGGAGAGACCCAGTACTTC
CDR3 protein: CASSNYPGQEGETQYF

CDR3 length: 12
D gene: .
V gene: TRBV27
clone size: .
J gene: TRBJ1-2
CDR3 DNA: TGTGCCAGCAGTTTAGCGGGCCGGGGCTACACCTTC
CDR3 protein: CASSLAGRGYTF

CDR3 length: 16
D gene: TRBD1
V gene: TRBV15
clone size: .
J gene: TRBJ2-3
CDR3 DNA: TGTGCCACCAGCAGAGCCCCCGGGACAGGGGCCGATACGCAGTATTTT
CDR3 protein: CATSRAPGTGADTQYF

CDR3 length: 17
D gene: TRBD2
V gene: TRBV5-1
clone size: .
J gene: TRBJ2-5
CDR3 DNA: TGCGCCAGCAGCTTAAGACTAGCGGGGGGCCCCTCGGAGACCCAGTACTTC
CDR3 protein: CASSLRLAGGPSETQYF

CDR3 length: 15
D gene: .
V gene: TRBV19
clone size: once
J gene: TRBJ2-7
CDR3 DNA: TGTGCCAGTAGTATATGGGGGCCCTCCTCCTACGAGCAGTACTTC
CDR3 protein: CASSIWGPSSYEQYF

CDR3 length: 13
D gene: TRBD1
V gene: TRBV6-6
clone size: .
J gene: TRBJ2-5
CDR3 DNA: TGTGCCAGCAGCCACCAGGGGGTGTGGGAGCAGTACTTC
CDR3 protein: CASSHQGVWEQYF

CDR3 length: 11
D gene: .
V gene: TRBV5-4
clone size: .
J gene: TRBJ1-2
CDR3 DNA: TGTGCCAGCAGCTCAGGGTATGGCTACACCTTC
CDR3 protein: CASSSGYGYTF